The next 2 T cell receptor beta chains were all read from a single sample in a study of regulatory T cells in long-lasting Graves disease (dated by TCRdb to about 2021). The library was produced with multiplex PCR. The sequencer was an Illumina HiSeq 4000. TCR beta libraries were built with iRepertoire HTBI primers and Arm-PCR amplification of CDR3 regions. The public reads were reprocessed in TCRdb via fastp at Q25 and MiXCR, keeping in-frame beta chains. A single entry per CDR3 protein holds the most common genes and DNA from its merged rows. This sample lists around 480,000 distinct CDR3 sequences; around 16% were detected once. Roughly an eighth of the sample comes from the top ten. Explained via the paper, the time point label denotes: newly diagnosed GD, antithyroid drugs for less than 3 months. For both TCR sequencing and RNA sequencing, RNA was extracted from PBMCs in TRIzol. The data were also submitted as part of a second study, on T cells in Graves' hyperthyroidism and ophthalmopathy.

The starting material was peripheral blood mononuclear cells (PBMCs), obtained at new diagnosis, from a patient treated with antithyroid drugs. The receptors were sampled from a man in his forties or fifties with Graves disease. Donor details come from another sample of the same person, matched by shared clones.

This clonotype was detected many times. The chain recombines TRBV11-2 with TRBJ2-3; 8 bases are a match to TRBD2. V shed 5 bases and J 3 bases; nucleotides not matched to a gene: 7. Germline loops: CDR1 SGHAT, CDR2 FQNNGV. This CDR3 region has 15 residues. The chain's CDR3 is CASSQKRERTDTQYF. DNA of the CDR3: TGTGCCAGCAGCCAAAAGCGGGAGCGGACAGATACGCAGTATTTT.

The chain joins TRBV19 to TRBJ2-7, with D tentatively TRBD2 (6 bases). CDR3 length: 15 residues. In germline, CDR1 is LNHDA, CDR2 SQIVND (reference sequence). V lost 6 bases and J 4 bases, leaving 19 bases between the germline ends. The CDR3 is CASSQKVGGTYEQYF. As DNA, the CDR3 is TGTGCCAGTAGCCAAAAAGTCGGGGGTACATACGAGCAGTACTTC.